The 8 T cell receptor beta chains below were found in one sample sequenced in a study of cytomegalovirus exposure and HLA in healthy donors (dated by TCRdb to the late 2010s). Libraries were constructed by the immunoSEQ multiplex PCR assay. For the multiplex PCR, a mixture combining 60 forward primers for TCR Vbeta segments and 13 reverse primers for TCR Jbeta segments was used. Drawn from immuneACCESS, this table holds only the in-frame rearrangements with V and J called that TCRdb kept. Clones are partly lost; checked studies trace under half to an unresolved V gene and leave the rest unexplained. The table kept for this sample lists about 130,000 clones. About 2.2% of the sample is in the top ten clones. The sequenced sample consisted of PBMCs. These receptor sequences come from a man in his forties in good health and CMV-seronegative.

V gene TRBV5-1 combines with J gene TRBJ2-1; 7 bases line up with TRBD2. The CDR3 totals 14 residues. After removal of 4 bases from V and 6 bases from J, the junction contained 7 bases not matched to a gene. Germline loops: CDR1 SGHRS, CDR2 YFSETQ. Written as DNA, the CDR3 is TGCGCCAGCAGCCGAGTAGCGGGTGGCAATGAGCAGTTCTTC. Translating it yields CASSRVAGGNEQFF.

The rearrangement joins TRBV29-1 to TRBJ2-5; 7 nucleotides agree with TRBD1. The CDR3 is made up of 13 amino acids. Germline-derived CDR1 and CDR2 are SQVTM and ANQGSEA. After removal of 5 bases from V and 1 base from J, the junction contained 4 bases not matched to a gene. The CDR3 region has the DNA TGCAGCGTTCGGCAGGGGGTCCAAGAGACCCAGTACTTC. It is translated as CSVRQGVQETQYF.

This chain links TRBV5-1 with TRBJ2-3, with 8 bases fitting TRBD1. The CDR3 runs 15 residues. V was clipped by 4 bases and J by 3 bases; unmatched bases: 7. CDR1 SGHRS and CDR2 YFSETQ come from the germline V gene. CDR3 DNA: TGCGCCAGCAGCCTAGGACAGGGAAGGACAGATACGCAGTATTTT. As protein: CASSLGQGRTDTQYF.

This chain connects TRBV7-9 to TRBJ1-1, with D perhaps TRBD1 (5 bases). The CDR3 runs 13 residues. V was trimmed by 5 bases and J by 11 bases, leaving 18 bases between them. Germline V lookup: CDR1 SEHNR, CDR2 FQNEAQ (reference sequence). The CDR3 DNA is TGTGCCAGCAGCCGGGGGACTTTGGTAGGGGCTTTCTTT. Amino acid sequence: CASSRGTLVGAFF. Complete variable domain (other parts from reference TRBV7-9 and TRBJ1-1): DTGVSQNPRHKITKRGQNVTFRCDPISEHNRLYWYRQTLGQGPEFLTYFQNEAQLEKSRLLSDRFSAERPKGSFSTLEIQRTEQGDSAMYLCASSRGTLVGAFFGQGTRLTVV.

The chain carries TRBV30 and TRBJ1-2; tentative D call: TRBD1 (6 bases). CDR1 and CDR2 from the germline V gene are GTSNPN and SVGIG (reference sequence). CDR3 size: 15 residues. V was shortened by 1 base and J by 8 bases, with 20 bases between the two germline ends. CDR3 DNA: TGTGCCTGGAGTGCAAACGCACAGGGTCAAAGGGGCTACACCTTC. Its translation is CAWSANAQGQRGYTF.

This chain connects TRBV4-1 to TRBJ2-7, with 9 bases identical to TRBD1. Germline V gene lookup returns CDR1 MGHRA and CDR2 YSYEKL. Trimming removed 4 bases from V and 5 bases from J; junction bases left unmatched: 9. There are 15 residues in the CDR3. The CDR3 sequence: CASSRSTGTGNEQYF. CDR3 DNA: TGCGCCAGCAGCCGTTCCACCGGGACAGGGAACGAGCAGTACTTC.

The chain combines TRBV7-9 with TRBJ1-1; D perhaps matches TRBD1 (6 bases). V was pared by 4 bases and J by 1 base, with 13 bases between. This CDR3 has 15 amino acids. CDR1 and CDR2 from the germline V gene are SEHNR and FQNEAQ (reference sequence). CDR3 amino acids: CASSSGVGQNTEAFF. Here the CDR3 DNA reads TGTGCCAGCAGCTCAGGGGTTGGACAGAACACTGAAGCTTTCTTT.

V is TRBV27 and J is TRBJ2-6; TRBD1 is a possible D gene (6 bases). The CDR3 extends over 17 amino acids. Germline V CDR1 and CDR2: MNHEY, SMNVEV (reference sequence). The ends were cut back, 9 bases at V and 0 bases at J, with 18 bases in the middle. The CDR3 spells CASARDNRLSGANVLTF. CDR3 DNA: TGTGCCAGTGCCCGGGACAATCGACTCTCTGGGGCCAACGTCCTGACTTTC.